This is a list of T cell receptor beta chains from one sample in a study of T-cell memory formation after mild COVID-19. In TCRdb, the 5' RACE reads were re-called with MiXCR into one record per CDR3 protein. The sample yields 84,000 or so distinct CDR3 sequences, roughly 13% seen once. The sequenced material came from PBMCs or a T cell subset sorted from them (not recorded which). The receptors originated from an adult woman who had mild COVID-19 (a few samples of this study predate the infection). Cell type and time point are not known. Both conserved end residues are part of each CDR3. A D gene is named only where the DNA matches it firmly. Only some rows state a clone size, as once, few, many or a class for expanded clones.

>-|many|TRBJ2-3|TRBV7-7
TGTGCTAGCAGCTTAGGCCACCGGGACAAGGTGACAGATACGCAGTATTTT
CASSLGHRDKVTDTQYF
>-|-|TRBJ2-3|TRBV5-4
TGTGCCAGCAGCTTGGAACCTGGACGCACAGATACGCAGTATTTT
CASSLEPGRTDTQYF
>TRBD1|few|TRBJ2-4|TRBV20-1
TGCAGTGCGAAGGGGGCGCTGGAAACTAATATTCTAGCCAAAAACATTCAGTACTTC
CSAKGALETNILAKNIQYF
>-|-|TRBJ2-1|TRBV29-1
TGCAGCGTTGAATTTAGCGCCGTCCTCCGGTTCTTC
CSVEFSAVLRFF
>-|many|TRBJ2-7|TRBV29-1
TGCAGCGTTGTTCTCGGAGGACCCAACTACGAGCAGTACTTC
CSVVLGGPNYEQYF
>-|-|TRBJ2-3|TRBV5-1
TGCGCCAGCAGCAATCAACAGGGATACACAGATACGCAGTATTTT
CASSNQQGYTDTQYF
>-|few|TRBJ2-3|TRBV5-1
TGCGCCAGCAGCTTGGACTCCGGGGGCATATCAGATACGCAGTATTTT
CASSLDSGGISDTQYF
>-|-|TRBJ2-1|TRBV4-1
TGCGCCAGCAGCCAAGTTGGGGGAAGGGAGCAGTTCTTC
CASSQVGGREQFF
>TRBD2|few|TRBJ2-7|TRBV7-9
TGTGCCAGCAGCTCCCCCCCGGGTAGCGGGAGTTCTCTCGAGCAGTACTTC
CASSSPPGSGSSLEQYF
>-|-|TRBJ2-1|TRBV15
TGTGCCACCAGCAGAGATATCCAGTTACGTGAGCAGTTCTTC
CATSRDIQLREQFF
>-|few|TRBJ2-7|TRBV2
TGTGCCAGCAGAATAGCGGCCTCCTACGAGCAGTACTTC
CASRIAASYEQYF
>TRBD1|many|TRBJ2-2|TRBV5-1
TGCGCCAGCAGCTTGTGGACAGGGGGTTCCGGGGAGCTGTTTTTT
CASSLWTGGSGELFF
>TRBD1|-|TRBJ1-1|TRBV20-1
TGCAGTGCTAGAACGAGACAGGGTCGAACTGAAGCTTTCTTT
CSARTRQGRTEAFF
>-|-|TRBJ2-5|TRBV4-2
TGTGCCAGCAGAGACTCCTCCCAAGAGACCCAGTACTTC
CASRDSSQETQYF
>TRBD1|-|TRBJ1-1|TRBV5-1
TGCGCCAGCAGCTTGCGCTCGGTGGACAGGGGGACCCTGGGCACTGAAGCTTTCTTT
CASSLRSVDRGTLGTEAFF
>TRBD1|-|TRBJ2-1|TRBV6-5
TGTGCCAGCAGCACGGGACAGGGATTTTCTGATGAGCAGTTCTTC
CASSTGQGFSDEQFF
>-|-|TRBJ1-2|TRBV29-1
TGCAGCGTCCTGTCCTCCCAGGAGGGGTTGTTTAACTATGGCTACACCTTC
CSVLSSQEGLFNYGYTF
>-|few|TRBJ1-1|TRBV27
TGTGCCAGCAGACCGGCAGGGGTGAACACTGAAGCTTTCTTT
CASRPAGVNTEAFF
>-|-|TRBJ1-2|TRBV12-3/TRBV12-4
TGTGCCAGCAGTTTGGGCAGCACAAACTATGGCTACACCTTC
CASSLGSTNYGYTF
>-|-|TRBJ2-2|TRBV6-5
TGTGCCAGCAGTTACGTTACAGGGTTCACCGGGGAGCTGTTTTTT
CASSYVTGFTGELFF
>-|-|TRBJ2-7|TRBV7-2
TGTGCCAGCAGCCCAGGGGCATACGAGCAGTACTTC
CASSPGAYEQYF
>-|few|TRBJ2-7|TRBV5-1
TGCGCCAGCAGCGAGACAAAGGGCCGCTACGAGCAGTACTTC
CASSETKGRYEQYF
>TRBD1|few|TRBJ2-1|TRBV12-3/TRBV12-4
TGTGCCAGCAGGGGGGACGAGCCGGGACAGGGGACCTACAATGAGCAGTTCTTC
CASRGDEPGQGTYNEQFF
>-|-|TRBJ1-6|TRBV7-8
TGTGCCAGCAGCTTAGTAGTTGGAGCGAGCTCCTATAATTCACCCCTCCACTTT
CASSLVVGASSYNSPLHF
>TRBD1|-|TRBJ2-7|TRBV5-1
TGCGCCAGCAGCTTGGGGACAGGTCTTTACTCCTACGAGCAGTACTTC
CASSLGTGLYSYEQYF
>-|many|TRBJ2-1|TRBV7-3
TGTGCCAGCAGCTTAGGGTGGGAGGCCCCGGGGTCCTACAATGAGCAGTTCTTC
CASSLGWEAPGSYNEQFF
>TRBD1|few|TRBJ2-2|TRBV19
TGTGCCAGTAGACAGGGGGCTACCGGGGAGCTGTTTTTT
CASRQGATGELFF
>TRBD2|few|TRBJ2-7|TRBV4-3
TGCGCCAGCAGCCAAGATGGTGGCGGGAGGGCCGCCTACGAGCAGTACTTC
CASSQDGGGRAAYEQYF
>TRBD2|few|TRBJ2-1|TRBV20-1
TGCAGTGCTAGGGATCAGGGACTAGCGGCCTACAATGAGCAGTTCTTC
CSARDQGLAAYNEQFF
>TRBD2|many|TRBJ2-1|TRBV6-5
TGTGCCAGCAGTCCCTGGACTAGCGGTTACAATGAGCAGTTCTTC
CASSPWTSGYNEQFF
>-|-|TRBJ2-7|TRBV5-8
TGTGCCAGCAGCTCCCTCTCCTACGAGCAGTACTTC
CASSSLSYEQYF
>-|-|TRBJ2-3|TRBV12-3/TRBV12-4
TGTGCCAGCAGTTTAGTAGAGGGTTGGACAGATACGCAGTATTTT
CASSLVEGWTDTQYF
>-|few|TRBJ2-2|TRBV20-1
TGCAGTGCTAGCCTTTTCGGAGCGCTAGGCGGGGAGCTGTTTTTT
CSASLFGALGGELFF
>-|-|TRBJ2-2|TRBV7-9
TGTGCCAGCAGCGGTCGTCCCGGGGAGCTGTTTTTT
CASSGRPGELFF
>TRBD2|few|TRBJ2-3|TRBV7-9
TGTGCCAGCAGCCTGCGTTACCCGGGACTAGCCTTGAGCACAGATACGCAGTATTTT
CASSLRYPGLALSTDTQYF
>-|-|TRBJ1-2|TRBV9
TGTGCCAGCACCCCCGGGGGGGGAAACTATGGCTACACCTTC
CASTPGGGNYGYTF
>-|many|TRBJ2-7|TRBV7-6
TGTGCCAGCAGCTTAAACTCCTACGAGCAGTACTTC
CASSLNSYEQYF
>TRBD2|-|TRBJ2-2|TRBV7-8
TGTGCCAGCAGCTTAGCAATAAGCGGGAGGGGCACCGGGGAGCTGTTTTTT
CASSLAISGRGTGELFF
>TRBD2|-|TRBJ2-1|TRBV12-3/TRBV12-4
TGTGCCAGCAGCATTAGCGGGAGATGGACCTACAATGAGCAGTTCTTC
CASSISGRWTYNEQFF
>TRBD1|-|TRBJ1-2|TRBV12-3/TRBV12-4
TGTGCCAGCAGTTTTAGTCCGACAGGGCTAAAAGGCTACACCTTC
CASSFSPTGLKGYTF
>-|-|TRBJ2-7|TRBV12-3/TRBV12-4
TGTGCCAGCAGCGGGACCGACTACGAGCAGTACTTC
CASSGTDYEQYF
>-|many|TRBJ2-2|TRBV29-1
TGCAGCGTAGACATCGGGAACACCGGGGAGCTGTTTTTT
CSVDIGNTGELFF
>-|-|TRBJ2-3|TRBV9
TGTGCCAGCAGCGACGGCGGCACAGATACGCAGTATTTT
CASSDGGTDTQYF
>-|few|TRBJ1-2|TRBV29-1
TGCAGCGTTGATGGCGGCTATGGCTACACCTTC
CSVDGGYGYTF
>-|-|TRBJ1-4|TRBV9
TGTGCCAGCAGCGTATCCTGGGGGAATGAAAAACTGTTTTTT
CASSVSWGNEKLFF
>-|few|TRBJ2-3|TRBV7-2
TGTGCCAGCAGCCAAGTTGGGGGGAGCCCGGATACGCAGTATTTT
CASSQVGGSPDTQYF
>-|-|TRBJ2-2|TRBV15
TGTGCCACCACAGACAACACCGGGGAGCTGTTTTTT
CATTDNTGELFF
>-|-|TRBJ2-7|TRBV2
TGTGCCAGCATGCCCACAGGGTATGAGCAGTACTTC
CASMPTGYEQYF
>-|-|TRBJ2-7|TRBV7-8
TGTGCCAGCAGCTTAATACAGGGCCTTACCTACGAGCAGTACTTC
CASSLIQGLTYEQYF